The present T cell receptor (beta chain) was sequenced within a study of blood T cell repertoires in COVID-19. At the level of the study: Researchers got acute and convalescent COVID-19 samples from the United States, Italy and Spain. The cDNA or gDNA used as material had been derived from T cells, B-cell-depleted T cells, or PBMCs.

Sequenced by immunoSEQ multiplex PCR; TCRdb stores in-frame clones only, minus some. This table has about 480,000 clones, nearly 90% appearing once. The CDR3 totals 15 residues. Trimming shortened V by 3 bases and J by 3 bases, and 14 bases separated the two germline ends. Germline V gives CDR1 LNHDA, CDR2 SQIVND (reference sequence). The sample taken for sequencing was peripheral blood. This sequence joins TRBV19 and TRBJ2-5; tentatively, D is TRBD1 (6 bases). The clonotype originates from a young man with COVID-19, enrolled during active disease. CDR3 DNA: TGTGCCAGTAGTATCAATGGACAGATGGAAGAGACCCAGTACTTC. It encodes CASSINGQMEETQYF.